The rows below give T cell receptor beta chains drawn from one sample of a study of control samples from healthy donors and cancer patients. Method: immunoSEQ multiplex PCR; TCRdb's copy keeps in-frame clones and lacks some. The data show around 190,000 clones, roughly nine tenths seen once. The sequencing input was blood. These receptors all come from a man younger than 45 in good health. Both conserved end residues are part of each CDR3.

>TRBJ2-7|TRBV5-4
CASSLEASIYEQYF
>TRBJ2-3|TRBV9
CASSKTGHTDTQYF
>TRBJ1-5|TRBV4-3
CASSQVFPAQSNQPQHF
>TRBJ1-5|TRBV30
CAWSVSWGNSNQPQHF
>TRBJ1-6|TRBV5-8
CASSSPQVSLSPLHF
>TRBJ1-2|TRBV25-1
CASSEVSNYGYTF
>TRBJ2-5|TRBV6-5
CASSYTFSGRAETQYF
>TRBJ2-1|TRBV11-3
CASSLSSHSYNEQFF
>TRBJ1-1|TRBV5-1
CASSLNPFEGGTEAFF
>TRBJ1-2|TRBV6-5
CASSRTGRNYGYTF
>TRBJ2-2|TRBV24-1
CATSDSARESGELFF
>TRBJ1-2|TRBV5-6
CASSLDRQGAYYGYTF
>TRBJ1-1|TRBV2
CASSPGLGRVDTEAFF
>TRBJ2-7|TRBV30
CAWSVQPGGEQYF